These T cell receptor beta chains were read from a single sample in a study of T cells in Graves' hyperthyroidism and ophthalmopathy. One entry per CDR3 protein, called by TCRdb with MiXCR from the multiplex PCR reads. This repertoire shows 800,000 or so distinct CDR3 sequences, roughly 37% found once; its top ten account for 8% to 9%. The sample taken for sequencing was blood. The receptors originated from a man younger than 30 with Graves' hyperthyroidism. Each CDR3 is given with its conserved first and last residue. D genes are given only for firm matches. Clone size is not always given. Where it is, it says once, few, many or a class for expanded clones.

clone_size j_call v_call d_call cdr3_nt cdr3_aa
many TRBJ1-2 TRBV7-9 - TGTGCCAGCAGCTACCCCGGAAGGCGAGGGTTTGGCTACACCTTC CASSYPGRRGFGYTF
few TRBJ1-3 TRBV7-3 - TGTGCCAGCAGCTTAGCCGGCAACGCCGGGAACACCATATATTTT CASSLAGNAGNTIYF
- TRBJ2-7 TRBV10-3 TRBD1 TGTGCCATCAGGCCAGGGACAGGGAACGAGCAGTACTTC CAIRPGTGNEQYF
- TRBJ1-1 TRBV19 - TGTGCCAGTAGGGGAGAACAGGGTCGGACTGAAGCTTTCTTT CASRGEQGRTEAFF
few TRBJ1-1 TRBV12-3/TRBV12-4 - TGTGCCAGCAGCCCGAACGGTCGGCACACTGAAGCTTTCTTT CASSPNGRHTEAFF
- TRBJ2-7 TRBV10-3 TRBD1 TGTGCCATCAGCCCTGAGACAGGGCGCGAGCAGTACTTC CAISPETGREQYF
- TRBJ1-4 TRBV2 - TGTGCCAGCAGTTTCGTTACAGGGACGGGGCCATTATTT CASSFVTGTGPLF
- TRBJ2-2 TRBV9 TRBD1 TGTGCCAGCAGCGTGACAGGGGTCAACACCGGGGAGCTGTCTTGG CASSVTGVNTGELSW
- TRBJ1-5 TRBV10-3 - TGTGCTACCGGGACCTCAGGGCAGCCCCAGCATTTT CATGTSGQPQHF
- TRBJ2-2 TRBV20-1 - TGCAGTGCTAGAGGTCGGGGCAGGAACACCGGGGAGCTGTTTTTT CSARGRGRNTGELFF
- TRBJ1-3 TRBV12-3/TRBV12-4 TRBD1 TGTGCCAGCAGGATCTTGGGACAGCCGAGCTCTGGAAACACCATATATTTT CASRILGQPSSGNTIYF
few TRBJ2-5 TRBV29-1 - TGCAGCGGTAGGACGCAAGAGACCCAGTACTTC CSGRTQETQYF
many TRBJ1-2 TRBV10-3 TRBD1 TGTGCCATCAGTGAGTCCCCCGTTCGGACAGGGGACCCTTTGTACTATGGCTACACCTTC CAISESPVRTGDPLYYGYTF
- TRBJ2-2 TRBV6-6 - TGTGCCAGCAGAAGGACGGACAGAGAGAACACCGGGGAGCTGTTTTTT CASRRTDRENTGELFF
- TRBJ2-5 TRBV5-8 TRBD2 TGCGCCAGCAGCTTGATTACTAGCGGGGGATCCGACCAAGAGACCCAGTACTTC CASSLITSGGSDQETQYF
- TRBJ2-7 TRBV7-2 TRBD1 TGTGCCAGCAGCCCACTACGGGACAGGGGTGGCGAGCAGTACTTC CASSPLRDRGGEQYF
- TRBJ2-7 TRBV6-1 - TGTGCCATCAGTGAAGCTGCCCACGAGCAGTACTTC CAISEAAHEQYF
many TRBJ1-2 TRBV5-5 - TGTGCCAGCAGCTCCAGGGGAAAGGATGGCTACACCTTC CASSSRGKDGYTF
- TRBJ1-1 TRBV5-1 - TGCGCCAGCAGCTCTACCCCCGGGTGGGGTGAAGCTTTCTTT CASSSTPGWGEAFF